This T cell receptor beta chain emerged from a study of T-cell memory formation after mild COVID-19 (dated by TCRdb to the early 2020s). Regarding the complete study: TCR sequence clusters from the two donors were found to be largely donor specific. In two donors, T-cell clones that expanded and contracted after mild COVID-19 were followed by sequencing TCRalpha and TCRbeta repertoires longitudinally. Two young, previously healthy adult volunteers, one female and one male, were included in the cohort. Overall study results and their limits: Contracting CD4+ clones appeared mostly in the CM and EM memory subsets, whereas CD8+ clones were enriched in EMRA. The study covered only a couple of mild cases, and larger cohorts including severe cases with pre-infection samples were considered necessary. The second-wave clones that peaked on day 37 were not confirmed to be SARS-CoV-2 specific. Some responding clones were found in pre-infection memory, which suggests that pre-existing cross-reactive memory T cells took part in the SARS-CoV-2 response. Balanced CD4/CD8 phenotypes were observed for clones contracting from day 15 to 85, whereas a bias towards CD4+ was observed for a second wave of clones expanding from day 15 to 37.

Sequenced on an Illumina NovaSeq 6000. Using 5'RACE with constant-segment primers, TCRalpha and TCRbeta cDNA libraries were constructed, with sample barcodes and unique molecular identifiers added in the process. Trizol reagent was used to extract RNA from every sample. Library amplification was performed in two PCR steps, and a second sample barcode and Illumina TruSeq adapters were introduced in the second step. The libraries were sequenced on an Illumina NovaSeq using 2 x 150 bp paired-end reads. Under the source paper's analysis protocol: Reads were demultiplexed and collapsed into UMI-guided consensus sequences with migec v1.2.7. Using mixcr v2.1.11, the UMI consensuses were aligned to TRA and TRB V and J templates and assembled into clonotypes. Clonotypes were classified as expanded or contracted when called significant by both edgeR and NoisET, with noise models trained on biological replicates. For edgeR calls, the thresholds were a false discovery rate-adjusted p below 0.01 and a log2 fold-change of 1. PCA with hierarchical clustering of max-normalized trajectories of the 1000 most abundant clonotypes was used as exploratory dynamics analysis. The CD4 or CD8 phenotype of responding clones was assigned using the separately sequenced CD4+ and CD8+ repertoires. The raw public reads went through TCRdb reprocessing: fastp at Q25, MiXCR clone calling, in-frame beta chains kept. Duplicate CDR3 protein sequences are folded into a single record with the most common DNA and genes. These V and J calls derive from TCRdb rather than the authors' analysis. Recorded for this sample are approximately 440,000 distinct CDR3 sequences; about 19% of them occurred a single time. Approximately 8.1% of the sample is in the top ten clones.

Including cysteine and phenylalanine, the CDR3 has 15 amino acids. The sequence is cut down to CDR3 DNA, 45 bases in frame from base 1. V and J lose 4 bases and 0 bases, and a span of 11 bases separates them. Based on the germline V gene, the CDR1 and CDR2 sequences are SGHVS and FQNEAQ. A remark on this clonotype: Its recognized antigen is unknown. No qualities accompany the bases; no much larger clone lies one base away.

Ficoll-Paque density gradient centrifugation was the method used to isolate PBMCs. The chain uses TRBV7-8 and TRBJ2-3, with the D gene too uncertain to name. The sequenced sample consisted of PBMCs or a T cell subset sorted from them (not recorded which). The source of this sequence is an adult woman who had mild COVID-19 (a few samples of this study predate the infection). The sample titles of this study are shuffled in the database, so cell type and time point are left out; the donor was told from shared clones. The nucleotide sequence is TGTGCCAGCAGCTATACCTATAGAAGCACAGATACGCAGTATTTT. This sequence encodes CASSYTYRSTDTQYF.